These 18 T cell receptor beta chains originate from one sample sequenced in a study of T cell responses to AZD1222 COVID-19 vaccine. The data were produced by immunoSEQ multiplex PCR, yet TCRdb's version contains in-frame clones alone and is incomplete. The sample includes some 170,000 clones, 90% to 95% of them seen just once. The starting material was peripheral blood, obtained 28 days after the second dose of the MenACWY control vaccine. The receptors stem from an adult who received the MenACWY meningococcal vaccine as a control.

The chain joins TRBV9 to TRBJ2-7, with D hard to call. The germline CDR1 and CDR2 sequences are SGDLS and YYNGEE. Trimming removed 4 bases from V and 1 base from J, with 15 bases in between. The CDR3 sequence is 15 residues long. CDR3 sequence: CASSPSGRISYEQYF. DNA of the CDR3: TGTGCCAGCAGCCCCTCCGGCAGGATTTCCTACGAGCAGTACTTC.

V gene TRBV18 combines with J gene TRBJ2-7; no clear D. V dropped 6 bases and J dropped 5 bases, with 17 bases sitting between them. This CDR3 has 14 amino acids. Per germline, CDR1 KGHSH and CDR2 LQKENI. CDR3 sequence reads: CASSSAGLDNEQYF. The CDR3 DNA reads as TGTGCCAGCTCCTCCGCCGGGCTTGACAACGAGCAGTACTTC.

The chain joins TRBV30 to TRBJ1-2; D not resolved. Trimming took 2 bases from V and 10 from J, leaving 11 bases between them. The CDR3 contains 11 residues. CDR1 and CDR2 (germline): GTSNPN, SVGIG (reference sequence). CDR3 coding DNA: TGTGCCTGGAGTCCAACCAGCGTCTACACCTTC. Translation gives CAWSPTSVYTF.

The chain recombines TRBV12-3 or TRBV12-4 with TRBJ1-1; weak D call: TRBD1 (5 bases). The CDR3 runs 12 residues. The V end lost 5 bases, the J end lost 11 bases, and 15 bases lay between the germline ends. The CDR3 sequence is CASSQPGTRAFF. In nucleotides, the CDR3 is TGTGCCAGCAGTCAACCAGGGACGCGGGCTTTCTTT.

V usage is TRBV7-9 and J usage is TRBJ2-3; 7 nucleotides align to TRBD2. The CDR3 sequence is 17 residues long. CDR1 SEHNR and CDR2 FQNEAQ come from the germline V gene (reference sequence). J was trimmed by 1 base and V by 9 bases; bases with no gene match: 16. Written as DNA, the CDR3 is TGTGCCAGTTCACCGTCCCGTGAGAGCGGGGGCACAGATACGCAGTATTTT. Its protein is CASSPSRESGGTDTQYF.

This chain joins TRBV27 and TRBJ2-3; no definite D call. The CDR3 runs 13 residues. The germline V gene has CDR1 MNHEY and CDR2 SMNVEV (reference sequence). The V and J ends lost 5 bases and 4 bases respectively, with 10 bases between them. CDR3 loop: CASSTRVSDTQYF. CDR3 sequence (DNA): TGTGCCAGCAGTACCCGGGTGTCAGATACGCAGTATTTT.

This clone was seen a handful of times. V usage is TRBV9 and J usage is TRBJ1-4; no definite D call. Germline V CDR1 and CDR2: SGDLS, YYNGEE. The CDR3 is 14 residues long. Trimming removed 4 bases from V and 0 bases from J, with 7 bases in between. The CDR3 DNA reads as TGTGCCAGCAGCCAGACCGCAACTAATGAAAAACTGTTTTTT. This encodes CASSQTATNEKLFF.

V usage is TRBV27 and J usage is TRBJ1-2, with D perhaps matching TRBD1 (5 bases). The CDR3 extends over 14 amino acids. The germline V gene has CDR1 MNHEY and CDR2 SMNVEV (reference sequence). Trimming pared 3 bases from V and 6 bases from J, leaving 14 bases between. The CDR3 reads CASSFNTAGDGYTF. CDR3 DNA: TGTGCCAGCAGTTTCAACACGGCGGGGGATGGCTACACCTTC.

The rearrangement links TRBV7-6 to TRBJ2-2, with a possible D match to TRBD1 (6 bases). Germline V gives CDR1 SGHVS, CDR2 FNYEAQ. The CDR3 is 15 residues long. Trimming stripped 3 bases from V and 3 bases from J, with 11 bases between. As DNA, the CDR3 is TGTGCCAGCAGCTTTACAGGGTCCGACACCGGGGAGCTGTTTTTT. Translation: CASSFTGSDTGELFF. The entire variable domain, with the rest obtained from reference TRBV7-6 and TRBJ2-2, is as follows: GAGVSQSPRYKVTKRGQDVALRCDPISGHVSLYWYRQALGQGPEFLTYFNYEAQQDKSGLPNDRFSAERPEGSISTLTIQRTEQRDSAMYRCASSFTGSDTGELFFGEGSRLTVL.

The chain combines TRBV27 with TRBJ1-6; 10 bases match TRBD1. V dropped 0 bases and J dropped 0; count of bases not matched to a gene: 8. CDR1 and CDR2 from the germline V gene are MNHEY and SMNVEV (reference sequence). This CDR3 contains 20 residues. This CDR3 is CASSLSGTGALFSYNSPLHF. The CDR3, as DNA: TGTGCCAGCAGTTTATCCGGGACAGGGGCCCTGTTCTCCTATAATTCACCCCTCCACTTT.

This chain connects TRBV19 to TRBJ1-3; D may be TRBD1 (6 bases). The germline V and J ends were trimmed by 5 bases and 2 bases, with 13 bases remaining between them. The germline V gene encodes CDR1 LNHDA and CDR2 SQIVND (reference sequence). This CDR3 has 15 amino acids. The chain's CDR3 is CASSADTGTGNTIYF. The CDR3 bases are TGTGCCAGTAGTGCCGACACAGGGACTGGAAACACCATATATTTT.

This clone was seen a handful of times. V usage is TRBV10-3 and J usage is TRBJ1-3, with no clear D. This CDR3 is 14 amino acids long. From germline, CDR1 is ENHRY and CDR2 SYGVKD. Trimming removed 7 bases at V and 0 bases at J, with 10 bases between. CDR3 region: CAIKVGNSGNTIYF. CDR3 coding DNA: TGTGCCATCAAGGTCGGGAACTCTGGAAACACCATATATTTT.

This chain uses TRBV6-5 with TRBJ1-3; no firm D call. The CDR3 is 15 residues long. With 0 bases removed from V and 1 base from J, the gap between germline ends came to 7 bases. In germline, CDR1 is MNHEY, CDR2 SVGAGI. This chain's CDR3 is CASSYSRESGNTIYF. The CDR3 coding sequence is TGTGCCAGCAGTTACTCGCGGGAGTCTGGAAACACCATATATTTT.

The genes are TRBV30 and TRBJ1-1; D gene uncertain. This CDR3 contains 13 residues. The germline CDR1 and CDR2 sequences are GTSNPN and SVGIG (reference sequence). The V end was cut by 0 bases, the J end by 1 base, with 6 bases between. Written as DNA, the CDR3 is TGTGCCTGGAGTGTAAATACGAACACTGAAGCTTTCTTT. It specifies CAWSVNTNTEAFF.

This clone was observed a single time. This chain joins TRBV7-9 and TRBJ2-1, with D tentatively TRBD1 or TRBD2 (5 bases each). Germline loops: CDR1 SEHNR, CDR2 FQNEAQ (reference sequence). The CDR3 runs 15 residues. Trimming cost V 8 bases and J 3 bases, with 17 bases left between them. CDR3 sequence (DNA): TGTGCCAGCGCCGCGAGGGGTTCTTTCTACAATGAGCAGTTCTTC. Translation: CASAARGSFYNEQFF.

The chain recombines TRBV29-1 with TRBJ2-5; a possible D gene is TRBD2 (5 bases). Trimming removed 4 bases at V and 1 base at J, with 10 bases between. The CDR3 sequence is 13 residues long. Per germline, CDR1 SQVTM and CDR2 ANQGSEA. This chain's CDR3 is CSVAAVTQETQYF. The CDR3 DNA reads TGCAGCGTTGCAGCGGTAACCCAAGAGACCCAGTACTTC.

The CDR3 here is CASSLAGGAEAFF. In nucleotides, the CDR3 is TGTGCCAGCAGTTTAGCCGGGGGTGCTGAAGCTTTCTTT. The chain has TRBV12-3 or TRBV12-4 and TRBJ1-1; D is possibly TRBD1 (5 bases). Trimming removed 0 bases at V and 6 bases at J, with 8 bases between. The CDR3 consists of 13 residues.

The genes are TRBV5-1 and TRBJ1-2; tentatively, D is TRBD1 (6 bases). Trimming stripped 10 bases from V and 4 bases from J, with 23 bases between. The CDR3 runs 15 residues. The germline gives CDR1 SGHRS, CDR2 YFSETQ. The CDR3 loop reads CASSPNREGSYGYTF. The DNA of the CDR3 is TGCGCCTCCTCCCCGAACAGGGAGGGGAGCTATGGCTACACCTTC.